This T cell receptor (beta chain) was captured in a study of T cell responses to AZD1222 COVID-19 vaccine. As for the study in general: Pooling covered second doses at about 4 or about 12 weeks.

Produced via immunoSEQ multiplex PCR; TCRdb's table is partial and in-frame only. In the table there are 130,000 to 150,000 clones, about 91% of which are singletons. A note on this clone: Its antigen is unidentified.

Study-wide points: Repertoires were obtained solely post-peak T cell response.

Deletions cut 3 bases from V and 0 bases from J, with 5 bases between. The CDR3 is made up of 13 amino acids. Sequencing used peripheral blood, obtained on day 0 of AZD1222 vaccination. This receptor was taken from an adult in good health. The chain joins TRBV12-3 or TRBV12-4 to TRBJ1-1, with D unresolved. The CDR3 sequence: CASSFDLNTEAFF. DNA of the CDR3: TGTGCCAGCAGTTTTGATTTGAACACTGAAGCTTTCTTT.